This T cell receptor beta chain was sequenced during a study of T cells in Graves' hyperthyroidism and ophthalmopathy. In the study overall: Staff took peripheral blood when the initial diagnosis was made, before any treatment began.

Used for diagnoses were clinical symptoms, serum thyroxine and TRAb, thyroid ultrasound and orbital computed tomography. PBMCs were sourced from approximately 9 ml fresh peripheral blood. The CDR3 has 16 residues. Germline CDR1 LNHNV, CDR2 YYDKDF (reference sequence). V dropped 0 bases and J dropped 0 bases, with 9 bases sitting between them. This clonotype was detected only a few times. Its antigen is currently unknown. RNA transcripts served as the template for amplifying TCR beta CDR3 regions. HTBI primers were used for first-round RT-PCR of the TCR CDR3. TCRdb itself ran the multiplex PCR reads through MiXCR, one entry per CDR3 protein. The sample includes roughly 260,000 distinct CDR3 sequences, approximately 14% of them seen just once. Study findings and constraints: A model of 13 V-J features distinguished ophthalmopathy from stable hyperthyroidism.

This chain uses TRBV15 with TRBJ2-1; TRBD2 is a possible D gene (5 bases). Input material: blood. The clonotype originates from a woman between 40 and 55 years old with Graves' hyperthyroidism that later progressed to Graves' ophthalmopathy. The CDR3 sequence: CATSRDRGSSYNEQFF. CDR3 in DNA: TGTGCCACCAGCAGAGACCGGGGTAGCTCCTACAATGAGCAGTTCTTC.